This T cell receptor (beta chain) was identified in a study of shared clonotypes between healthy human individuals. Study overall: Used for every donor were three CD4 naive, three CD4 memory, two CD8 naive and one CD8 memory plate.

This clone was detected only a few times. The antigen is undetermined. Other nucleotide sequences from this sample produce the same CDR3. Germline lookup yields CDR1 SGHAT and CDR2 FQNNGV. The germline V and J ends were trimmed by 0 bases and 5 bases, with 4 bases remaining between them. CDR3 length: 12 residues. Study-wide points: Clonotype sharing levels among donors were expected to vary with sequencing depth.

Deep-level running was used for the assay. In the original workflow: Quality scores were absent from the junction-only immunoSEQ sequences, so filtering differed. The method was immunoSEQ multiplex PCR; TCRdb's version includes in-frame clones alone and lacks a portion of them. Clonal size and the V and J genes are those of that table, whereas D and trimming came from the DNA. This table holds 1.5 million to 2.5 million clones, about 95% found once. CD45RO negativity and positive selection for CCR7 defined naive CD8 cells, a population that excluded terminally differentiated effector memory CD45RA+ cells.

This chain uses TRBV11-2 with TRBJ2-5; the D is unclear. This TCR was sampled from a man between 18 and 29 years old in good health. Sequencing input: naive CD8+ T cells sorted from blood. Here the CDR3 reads CASSLDRETQYF. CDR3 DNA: TGTGCCAGCAGCTTAGACCGGGAGACCCAGTACTTC.